This T cell receptor beta chain was sequenced during a study of OX40 agonist ivuxolimab in advanced cancers. About the study: An anti-OX40 (CD134) antibody with agonistic activity, ivuxolimab, was administered to patients. Cohort: 80% to 85% men, mean age 60, aged about 20 to 80. The study's findings and limits: Certain nonresponders likewise exhibited a low normalized T-cell clonal expansion.

With respect to this clone: Its matching antigen is unknown.

The CDR3 is 14 amino acids. Trimming at V came to 6 bases and at J to 2 bases, leaving 8 bases not matched to a gene. Germline-derived CDR1 and CDR2 are SQVTM and ANQGSEA. Assay: immunoSEQ multiplex PCR; the TCRdb copy retains only in-frame clones and omits some. Counted here are 66,000 or so clones, roughly 90% occurring once; the ten biggest clones make up 2%. Sampling of blood occurred at baseline, cycle 4 day 1, and cycle 7 day 1. The source material was CD4+ or CD8+ T cells sorted from blood, sampled in a trial of the OX40 agonist ivuxolimab. The chain employs TRBV29-1 and TRBJ2-7; TRBD1 agrees at 9 bases. The receptor's source is an adult with an advanced solid tumor such as melanoma, head and neck, liver or kidney cancer. The CDR3 here is CSVARGDRAYEQYF. CDR3 bases: TGCAGCGTCGCGAGGGGGGACAGGGCCTACGAGCAGTACTTC.